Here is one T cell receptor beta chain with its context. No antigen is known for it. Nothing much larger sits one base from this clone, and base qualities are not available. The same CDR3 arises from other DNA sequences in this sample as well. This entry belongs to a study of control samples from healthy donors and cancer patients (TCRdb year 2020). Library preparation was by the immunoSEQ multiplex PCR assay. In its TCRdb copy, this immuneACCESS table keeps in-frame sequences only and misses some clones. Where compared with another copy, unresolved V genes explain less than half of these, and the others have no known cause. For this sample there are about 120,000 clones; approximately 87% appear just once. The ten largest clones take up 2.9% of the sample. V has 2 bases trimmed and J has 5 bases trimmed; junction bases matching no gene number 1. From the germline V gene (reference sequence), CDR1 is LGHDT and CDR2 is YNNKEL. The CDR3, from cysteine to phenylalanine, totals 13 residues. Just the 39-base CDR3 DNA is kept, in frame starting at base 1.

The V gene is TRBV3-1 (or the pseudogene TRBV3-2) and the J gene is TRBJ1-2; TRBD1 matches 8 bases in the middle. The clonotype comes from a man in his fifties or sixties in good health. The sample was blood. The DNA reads TGTGCCAGCAGCCAACGACAGGGGTATGGCTACACCTTC. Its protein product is CASSQRQGYGYTF.